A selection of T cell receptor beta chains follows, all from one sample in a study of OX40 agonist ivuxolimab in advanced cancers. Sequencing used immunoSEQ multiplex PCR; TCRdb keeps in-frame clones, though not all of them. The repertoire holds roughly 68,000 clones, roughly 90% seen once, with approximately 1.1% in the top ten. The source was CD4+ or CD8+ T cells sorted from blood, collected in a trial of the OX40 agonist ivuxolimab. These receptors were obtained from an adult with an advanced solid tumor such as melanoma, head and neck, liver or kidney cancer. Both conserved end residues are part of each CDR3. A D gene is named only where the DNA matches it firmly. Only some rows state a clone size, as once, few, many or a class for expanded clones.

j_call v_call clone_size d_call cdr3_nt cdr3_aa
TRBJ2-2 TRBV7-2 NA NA TGTGCCAGCAGCGTACTAGCTGCCGGGGAGCTGTTTTTT CASSVLAAGELFF
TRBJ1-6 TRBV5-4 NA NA TGTGCCAGCAGCTTGGGCCATCTGACAGGCCCCGGGTCACCCCTCCACTTT CASSLGHLTGPGSPLHF
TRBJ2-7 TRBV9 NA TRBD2 TGTGCCAGCAGCCCTCCGGGACTAGCGGCCTTTAGTAACGAGCAGTACTTC CASSPPGLAAFSNEQYF
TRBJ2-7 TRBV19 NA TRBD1 TGTGCCAGTAGTACCCCGGGACAGGTTGACGAGCAGTACTTC CASSTPGQVDEQYF
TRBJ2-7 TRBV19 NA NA TGTGCCAGTAGTATAGGGGCTAGCGTGACCTACGAGCAGTACTTC CASSIGASVTYEQYF
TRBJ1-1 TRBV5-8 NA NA TGTGCCAGCAGCTTTCGAACAGCGAACACTGAAGCTTTCTTT CASSFRTANTEAFF
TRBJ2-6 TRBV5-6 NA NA TGTGCCAGCAGCTTGACTACCCTTTCGACCAACGTCCTGACTTTC CASSLTTLSTNVLTF
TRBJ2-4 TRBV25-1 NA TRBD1 TGTGCCAGCAGTGAGGAGAGACAGGGAAACATTCAGTACTTC CASSEERQGNIQYF
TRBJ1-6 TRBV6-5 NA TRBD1 TGTGCCAGCAGTTATTTCGACAGGGCTAATTCACCCCTCCACTTT CASSYFDRANSPLHF
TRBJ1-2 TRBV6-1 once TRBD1 TGTGCCAGCAGTGAAAATGGACAGGGGGCGTTTGCCTTC CASSENGQGAFAF
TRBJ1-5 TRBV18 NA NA TGTGCCAGCTCACCACAGAAAGCAGGGAATCAGCCCCAGCATTTT CASSPQKAGNQPQHF
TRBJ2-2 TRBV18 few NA TGTGCCAGCTCACCAGGCAGACTAGTGGGTACCGGGGAGCTGTTTTTT CASSPGRLVGTGELFF
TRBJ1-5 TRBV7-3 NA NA TGTGCCAGCAGCTTAAATGGTGATCAGCCCCAGCATTTT CASSLNGDQPQHF
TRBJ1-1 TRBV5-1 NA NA TGCGCCAGCAGCGTGGACTGGGATGGAGGGTACACTGAAGCTTTCTTT CASSVDWDGGYTEAFF
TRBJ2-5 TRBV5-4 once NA TGTGCCAGCAGCTTTGCCCTCACGGCACAAGAGACCCAGTACTTC CASSFALTAQETQYF
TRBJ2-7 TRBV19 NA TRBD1 TGTGCCAGCATGGGACAGGCCTACTACGAGCAGTACTTC CASMGQAYYEQYF
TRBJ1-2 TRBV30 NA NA TGTGCCTGGAGTCGGTCACGGGACTATGGCTACACCTTC CAWSRSRDYGYTF
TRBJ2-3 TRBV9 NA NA TGTGCCAGCAGCGCGGCTAGCACAGATACGCAGTATTTT CASSAASTDTQYF
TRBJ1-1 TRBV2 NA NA TGTGCCAGCAGACCGGACAGGAACACTGAAGCTTTCTTT CASRPDRNTEAFF
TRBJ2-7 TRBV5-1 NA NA TGCGCCAGCAGGCCTGACTCGACCTCCTCCTACGAGCAGTACTTC CASRPDSTSSYEQYF
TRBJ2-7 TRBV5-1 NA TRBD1 TGCGCCAGCAGCTTACAGGGGAGTAGCGAGCAGTACTTC CASSLQGSSEQYF
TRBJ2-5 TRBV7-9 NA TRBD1 TGTGCCAGCAGCTTAGGGACAGGGGGTTTGAAGACCCAGTACTTC CASSLGTGGLKTQYF
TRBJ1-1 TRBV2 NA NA TGTGCCAGCAACTCACAGGGCGTAGTCACTGAAGCTTTCTTT CASNSQGVVTEAFF
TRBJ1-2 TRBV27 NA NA TGTGCCAGCAGTTTCATGAGTAGTTCTGGCTACACCTTC CASSFMSSSGYTF
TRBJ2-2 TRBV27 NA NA TGTGCCAGCAGTTTATCTGTTAACACCGGGGAGCTGTTTTTT CASSLSVNTGELFF
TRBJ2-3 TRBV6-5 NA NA TGTGCCAGCAGTTACGCCGAACAGGGAGGAACGCAGTATTTT CASSYAEQGGTQYF
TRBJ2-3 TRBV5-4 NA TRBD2 TGTGCCAGCAGCCCGGGGGGGAGCGGCACAGATACGCAGTATTTT CASSPGGSGTDTQYF
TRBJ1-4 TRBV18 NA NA TGTGCCAGCTCACCACTACAGGCCAGTCCAACTAATGAAAAACTGTTTTTT CASSPLQASPTNEKLFF
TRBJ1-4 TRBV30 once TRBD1 TGTGCCTGGAGTGTGGACCCGGGACAGGATACAACTAATGAAAAACTGTTTTTT CAWSVDPGQDTTNEKLFF
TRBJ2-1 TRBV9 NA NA TGTGCCAGCAGCGCCGTGGGGGTCTCCTACAATGAGCAGTTCTTC CASSAVGVSYNEQFF
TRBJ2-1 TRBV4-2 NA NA TGTGCCAGCAGCCAAGAGCGGGGAAACGGGGGGCTGTACAATGAGCAGTTCTTC CASSQERGNGGLYNEQFF
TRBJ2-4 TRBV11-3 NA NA TGTGCCAGCAGAGTCCCATCGGGGTATGGAAACATTCAGTACTTC CASRVPSGYGNIQYF
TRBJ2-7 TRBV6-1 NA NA TGTGCCAGCAGTAACGGGGGACAGAGAAGCTACGAGCAGTACTTC CASSNGGQRSYEQYF
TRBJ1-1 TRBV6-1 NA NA TGTGCCAGCAGCCCCAGGGAGGAAAACACTGAAGCTTTCTTT CASSPREENTEAFF
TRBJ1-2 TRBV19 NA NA TGTGCCAGTAGGGGAGGAGATGGCTACACCTTC CASRGGDGYTF
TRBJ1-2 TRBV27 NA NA TGTGCCAGCAGTTTTTCCGGGACGGCGTATGGCTACACCTTC CASSFSGTAYGYTF
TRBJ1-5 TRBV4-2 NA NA TGTGCCAGCAGCCAAGTGAGGGCAGGTATACAGCCCCAGCATTTT CASSQVRAGIQPQHF
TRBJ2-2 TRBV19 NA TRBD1 TGTGCCAGTAGTTCGGGACAGCCTTCGACCGGGGAGCTGTTTTTT CASSSGQPSTGELFF
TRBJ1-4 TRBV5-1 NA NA TGCGCCAGCAGCTTGGAAACAGGGACCGGGGGTGAAAAACTGTTTTTT CASSLETGTGGEKLFF
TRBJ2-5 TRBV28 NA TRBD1 TGTGCCAGCAGTTTGGGGACAGCTAACCAAGAGACCCAGTACTTC CASSLGTANQETQYF
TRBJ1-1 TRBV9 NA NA TGTGCCAGCAGCGTAAGTACGGGGGAGGAGGCTGAAGCTTTCTTT CASSVSTGEEAEAFF
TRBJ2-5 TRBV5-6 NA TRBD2 TGTGCCAGCAGCTTGGAACGGGGGGGTATTCAGGAGACCCAGTACTTC CASSLERGGIQETQYF
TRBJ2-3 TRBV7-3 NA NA TGTGCCAGCAGCTTAGAGAGAGTAGATACGCAGTATTTT CASSLERVDTQYF
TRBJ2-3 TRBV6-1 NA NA TGTGCCAGCAGCCCTGAGGGACGAAGCACAGATACGCAGTATTTT CASSPEGRSTDTQYF
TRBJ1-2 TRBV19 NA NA TGTGCCAGTAGTTCCTTTGTTTGGGGGAACTATGGCTACACCTTC CASSSFVWGNYGYTF
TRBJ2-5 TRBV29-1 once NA TGCAGCGTTGAGGGCACGGGTGAGACCCAGTACTTC CSVEGTGETQYF